Sequencing of this TCR beta chain was carried out in a study of CD8+CD57+ T cells in acquired aplastic anemia. CDR1 and CDR2 from the germline V gene are SGHRS and YFSETQ. The CDR3 length is 13 residues. V was shortened by 2 bases and J by 8 bases, with 13 bases between the two germline ends. Genomic DNA constituted the template upon which TCR beta VDJ and CDR3 profiling was performed. A single record per CDR3 protein comes from TCRdb applying MiXCR to the reads. The sample carries around 400,000 distinct CDR3 sequences, 60% to 80% recorded once. This receptor was obtained from a human donor in good health, serving as a control. The sequenced sample was sorted CD4+, CD8+, or CD8+CD57+ T cells (not recorded which) from PBMCs. This chain connects TRBV5-1 to TRBJ1-2; maybe TRBD1 (5 bases). The CDR3 reads CASSLGRGDGYTF. DNA of the CDR3: TGCGCCAGCAGCTTAGGGCGGGGGGACGGCTACACCTTC.